These 17 T cell receptor beta chains were all obtained from the same sample, sequenced in a study of T cells in narcolepsy. Sequencing was performed with immunoSEQ multiplex PCR; in TCRdb, only in-frame clones are kept and a portion is missing. This repertoire shows some 13,000 clones, 85% to 90% found once; its top ten account for more than 1.5%. Sequenced: CD45RA- memory CD4+ T cells from PBMCs. These receptors were obtained from a human donor with narcolepsy.

J is TRBJ1-2 and V is TRBV19; 8 bases align to TRBD1. The CDR3 is made up of 13 amino acids. CDR1 and CDR2 from the germline V gene are LNHDA and SQIVND (reference sequence). The junction had 15 bases not matched to a gene; V was cut back by 10 bases and J by 11 bases. CDR3 region: CATTDREGMGYTF. CDR3 in DNA: TGTGCCACCACGGACAGGGAAGGAATGGGGTACACCTTC.

The sample holds one count of this clone. The chain employs TRBV7-3 and TRBJ2-2; perhaps TRBD1 as D (7 bases). V lost 6 bases and J 0 bases, leaving 14 bases between the germline ends. Germline V gives CDR1 SGHTA, CDR2 FQGTGA. The CDR3 runs 16 residues. The chain's CDR3 is CASRLAGGPNTGELFF. The CDR3 region has the DNA TGTGCCAGCAGACTAGCAGGGGGGCCGAACACCGGGGAGCTGTTTTTT.

The CDR3 DNA reads TGTGCCAGCAGGGTGAGCGCGCGGGAGGGTGAGCAGTACTTC. Translated: CASRVSAREGEQYF. The chain employs TRBV7-9 and TRBJ2-7, with 9 nucleotides matching TRBD2. CDR1 and CDR2 from the germline V gene are SEHNR and FQNEAQ (reference sequence). Trimming took 6 bases from V and 7 from J; bases not matched to a gene: 10. CDR3 length: 14 amino acids.

The CDR3 here is CASSQAYQETQYF. The CDR3 coding sequence is TGTGCCAGCAGTCAAGCGTACCAAGAGACCCAGTACTTC. The genes are TRBV27 and TRBJ2-5; the D is unclear. V gave up 5 bases and J gave up 0 bases, with 7 bases separating them. Per germline, CDR1 MNHEY and CDR2 SMNVEV (reference sequence). CDR3 size: 13 residues.

The V gene is TRBV5-8, the J gene TRBJ2-1; 11 bases agree with TRBD2. The CDR3 spans 20 residues. CDR1 is SGHTS and CDR2 is YDEGEE in the germline V gene. Trimming at V came to 1 base and at J to 10 bases, leaving 22 bases not matched to a gene. CDR3 sequence: CASSLTRRVAGGPRLGEQFF. CDR3 sequence (DNA): TGTGCCAGCAGCTTGACTCGGAGAGTAGCGGGAGGGCCTAGGTTGGGGGAGCAGTTCTTC.

This rearrangement joins TRBV28 to TRBJ2-7; possibly TRBD1 for D (5 bases). Per the germline V gene, CDR1 is MDHEN and CDR2 is SYDVKM. Trimming left V 1 base short and J 2 bases short, with 9 bases between. The CDR3 covers 14 residues. DNA of the CDR3: TGTGCCAGCAGTTTATCCCAGGGAACCTACGAGCAGTACTTC. Translated, it gives CASSLSQGTYEQYF.

The chain recombines TRBV5-1 with TRBJ1-2, with 8 bases lining up with TRBD1. The ends lost 2 bases at V and 4 bases at J; junction bases unmatched: 7. CDR1 and CDR2 from the germline V gene are SGHRS and YFSETQ. The CDR3 spans 15 residues. The CDR3 here is CASSLLGQASYGYTF. The CDR3 DNA is TGCGCCAGCAGCTTACTGGGACAGGCCTCCTATGGCTACACCTTC.

V usage is TRBV2 and J usage is TRBJ2-7; D possibly corresponds to TRBD2 (7 bases). V was shortened by 10 bases and J by 1 base, with 17 bases between the two germline ends. This CDR3 contains 14 residues. Germline CDR1 and CDR2: SNHLY and FYNNEI. The CDR3 DNA reads as TGTGCCACCACGAGGGGGGGGCAATCCTACGAGCAGTACTTC. It specifies CATTRGGQSYEQYF.

J is TRBJ2-3 and V is TRBV10-2, with D hard to call. The V end lost 3 bases, the J end lost 6 bases, and 7 bases lay between the germline ends. This CDR3 has 12 amino acids. Germline CDR1 and CDR2: WSHSY and SAAADI. CDR3 in DNA: TGCGCCAGCAGTGATTTCAGGGATACGCAGTATTTT. It codes for CASSDFRDTQYF.

The table lists this clone with a few counts. The gene calls are TRBV7-3 and TRBJ1-1, with TRBD1 identical over 8 bases. J gave up 1 base and V 3 bases, and 4 bases lay outside the gene matches. CDR1 and CDR2 from the germline V gene are SGHTA and FQGTGA. The CDR3 loop spans 15 amino acids. CDR3 nucleotide sequence: TGTGCCAGCAGCTTTTCTGGGACAGGGAACACTGAAGCTTTCTTT. It specifies CASSFSGTGNTEAFF.

In regard to this clone: Within the sample, other DNA sequences also encode this same CDR3. The chain recombines TRBV9 with TRBJ1-1; D gene unclear. The CDR3 is 14 amino acids. CDR1 and CDR2 (germline): SGDLS, YYNGEE. Trimming pared 0 bases from V and 4 bases from J, leaving 10 bases between. CDR3 protein: CASSVAPRGTEAFF. The CDR3 nucleotides are TGTGCCAGCAGCGTAGCCCCCCGGGGCACTGAAGCTTTCTTT.

The CDR3: CASRAADTDTQYF. As DNA, the CDR3 is TGCGCCAGCAGGGCGGCGGACACAGATACGCAGTATTTT. This sequence joins TRBV4-1 and TRBJ2-3; D gene unclear. V was cut by 6 bases and J by 2 bases, with 9 bases left in between. The CDR3 has 13 amino acids. CDR1 MGHRA and CDR2 YSYEKL come from the germline V gene.

This chain connects TRBV4-1 to TRBJ1-5, with a weak D call TRBD1 (5 bases). The CDR3 totals 15 residues. The V gene lost 5 bases and the J gene lost 3 bases, with 14 bases spanning the gap. Per germline, CDR1 MGHRA and CDR2 YSYEKL. CDR3: CASSEAQGINQPQHF. The CDR3 bases are TGCGCCAGCAGCGAGGCCCAGGGTATCAATCAGCCCCAGCATTTT.

The V call is TRBV11-1, the J call TRBJ2-4; TRBD1 matches 8 bases. The CDR3 is 17 residues long. Trimming cost V 4 bases and J 4 bases; bases outside gene matches: 12. From germline, CDR1 is SGHAT and CDR2 FQDESV (reference sequence). The CDR3 protein is CASSSTRDRRLKNIQYF. CDR3 nucleotides: TGTGCCAGCAGCTCGACCAGGGACAGGCGCTTAAAAAACATTCAGTACTTC.

This chain uses TRBV6-6 with TRBJ1-2, with 7 bases identical to TRBD1. V lost 2 bases and J lost 4; bases outside the gene matches: 7. This CDR3 comprises 15 residues. Germline-derived CDR1 and CDR2 are MNHNY and SVGAGI (reference sequence). CDR3 sequence reads: CASSYNIRDSYGYTF. The CDR3 DNA is TGTGCCAGCAGTTACAATATCCGGGACAGCTATGGCTACACCTTC.

The rearrangement links TRBV6-5 to TRBJ1-4, with D uncertain. Per germline, CDR1 MNHEY and CDR2 SVGAGI. V was pared by 2 bases and J by 0 bases, with 10 bases between. This CDR3 is 16 amino acids long. DNA of the CDR3: TGTGCCAGCAGTTACGGGCAGGCCCCAACTAATGAAAAACTGTTTTTT. It codes for CASSYGQAPTNEKLFF.

The chain's CDR3 is CASSGGGRATEQFF. Written as DNA, the CDR3 is TGTGCCAGCAGTGGAGGGGGCCGGGCCACTGAGCAGTTCTTC. V gene TRBV6-4 combines with J gene TRBJ2-1; 7 nucleotides match TRBD1. V lost 4 bases to trimming and J lost 9 bases; unmatched junction nucleotides: 9. Germline CDR1 reads MRHNA; CDR2 reads SNTAGT. The CDR3 contains 14 residues.